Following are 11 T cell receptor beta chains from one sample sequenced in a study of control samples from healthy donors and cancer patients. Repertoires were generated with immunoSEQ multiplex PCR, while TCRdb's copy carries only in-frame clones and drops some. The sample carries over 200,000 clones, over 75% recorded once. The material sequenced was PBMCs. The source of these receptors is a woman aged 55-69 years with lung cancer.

The chain's CDR3 is CASSGGLARGNTIYF. CDR3 nucleotide sequence: TGTGCCAGCAGCGGTGGGTTAGCGCGGGGAAACACCATATATTTT. The chain links TRBV7-2 to TRBJ1-3; D unresolved. Trimming took 5 bases from V and 4 from J, leaving 15 bases between them. Germline V lookup: CDR1 SGHTA, CDR2 FQGNSA. This CDR3 spans 15 amino acids.

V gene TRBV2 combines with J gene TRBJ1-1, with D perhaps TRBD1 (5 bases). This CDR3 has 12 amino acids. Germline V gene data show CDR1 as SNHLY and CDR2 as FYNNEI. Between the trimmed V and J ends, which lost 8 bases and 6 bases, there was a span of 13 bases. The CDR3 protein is CASAPGIAEAFF. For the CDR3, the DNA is TGTGCCAGCGCCCCAGGGATCGCTGAAGCTTTCTTT.

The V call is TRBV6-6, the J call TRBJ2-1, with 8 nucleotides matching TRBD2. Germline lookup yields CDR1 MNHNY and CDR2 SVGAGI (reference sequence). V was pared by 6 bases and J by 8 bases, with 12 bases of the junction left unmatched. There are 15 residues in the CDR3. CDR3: CASRPTLSGSDEQFF. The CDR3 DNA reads TGTGCCAGCAGACCCACCCTAAGCGGGAGTGATGAGCAGTTCTTC.

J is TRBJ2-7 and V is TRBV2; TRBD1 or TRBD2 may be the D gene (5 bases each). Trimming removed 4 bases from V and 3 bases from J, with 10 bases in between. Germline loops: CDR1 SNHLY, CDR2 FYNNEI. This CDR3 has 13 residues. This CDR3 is CASSAAGSYEQYF. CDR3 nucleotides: TGTGCCAGCAGTGCAGCAGGGAGCTACGAGCAGTACTTC.

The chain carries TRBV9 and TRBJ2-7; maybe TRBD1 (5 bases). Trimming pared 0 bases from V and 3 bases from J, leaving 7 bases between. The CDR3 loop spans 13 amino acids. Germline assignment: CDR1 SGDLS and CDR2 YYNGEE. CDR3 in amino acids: CASSVGQYYEQYF. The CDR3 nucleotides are TGTGCCAGCAGCGTAGGACAGTACTACGAGCAGTACTTC.

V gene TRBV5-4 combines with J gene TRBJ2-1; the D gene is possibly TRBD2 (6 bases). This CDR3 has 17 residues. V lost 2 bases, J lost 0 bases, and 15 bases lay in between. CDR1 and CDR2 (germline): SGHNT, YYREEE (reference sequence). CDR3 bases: TGTGCCAGCAGCTTACTAGCTTCGTCGAGCTCCTACAATGAGCAGTTCTTC. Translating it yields CASSLLASSSSYNEQFF.

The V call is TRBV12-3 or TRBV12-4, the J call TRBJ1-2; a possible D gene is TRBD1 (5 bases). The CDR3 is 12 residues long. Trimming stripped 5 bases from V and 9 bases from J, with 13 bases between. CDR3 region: CASSPGGLRYTF. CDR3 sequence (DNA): TGTGCCAGCAGTCCGGGGGGTTTGCGCTACACCTTC.

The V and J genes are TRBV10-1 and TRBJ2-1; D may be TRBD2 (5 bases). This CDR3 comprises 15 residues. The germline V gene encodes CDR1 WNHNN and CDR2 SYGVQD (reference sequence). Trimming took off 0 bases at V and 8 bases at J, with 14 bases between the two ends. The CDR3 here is CASSESRAAPYEQFF. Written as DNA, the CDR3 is TGCGCCAGCAGTGAGTCGAGGGCAGCGCCCTATGAGCAGTTCTTC.

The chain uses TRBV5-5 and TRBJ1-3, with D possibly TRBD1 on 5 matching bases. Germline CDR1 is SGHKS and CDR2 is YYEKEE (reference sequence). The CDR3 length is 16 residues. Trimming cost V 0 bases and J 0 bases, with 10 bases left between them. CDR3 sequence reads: CASSLADSPSGNTIYF. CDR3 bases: TGTGCCAGCAGCTTGGCCGACAGCCCCTCTGGAAACACCATATATTTT.

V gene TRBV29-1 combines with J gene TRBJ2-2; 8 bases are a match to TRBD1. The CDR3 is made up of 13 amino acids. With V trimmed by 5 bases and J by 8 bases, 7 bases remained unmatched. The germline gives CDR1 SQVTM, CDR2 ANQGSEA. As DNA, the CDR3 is TGCAGCGTTCGTGGACAGGGTTTGGGGGAGCTGTTTTTT. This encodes CSVRGQGLGELFF.

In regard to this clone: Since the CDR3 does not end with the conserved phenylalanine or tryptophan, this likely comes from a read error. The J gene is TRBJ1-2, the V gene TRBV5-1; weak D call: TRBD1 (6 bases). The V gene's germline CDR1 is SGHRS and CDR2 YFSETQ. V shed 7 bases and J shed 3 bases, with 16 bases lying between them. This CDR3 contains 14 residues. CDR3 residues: CASSEGVNDYGYTL. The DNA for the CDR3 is TGCGCCAGCTCAGAGGGGGTGAACGACTATGGCTACACCCTC.